The 10 T cell receptor beta chains below come from one sample, sequenced in a study of CD8+CD57+ T cells in acquired aplastic anemia. Selection for sequencing was limited to patients who had shown CD8+CD57+ cell expansion by flow cytometry. The study profiled TCR beta VDJ and CDR3 using genomic DNA as template. TCRdb passed the reads through MiXCR, listing each CDR3 protein once. In the table there are fewer than 250,000 distinct CDR3 sequences, around 45% of which are singletons. What was sequenced was sorted CD4+, CD8+, or CD8+CD57+ T cells (not recorded which) from PBMCs. These receptors were obtained from a human donor with aplastic anemia.

In the case of this clonotype: The junction differs from germline at one of its ends, possibly a read error. The gene calls are TRBV25-1 and TRBJ1-1; D is ambiguous. The CDR3 is 14 amino acids. Germline V lookup: CDR1 MGHDK, CDR2 SYGVNS. The CDR3 DNA reads as TGTGCCAGCAGTGCATTTGGTATCAACACTGAAGCTTCCTTT. Translation gives CASSAFGINTEASF.

With respect to this clonotype: Compared with germline, one end of the junction differs, possibly owing to a read error. V gene TRBV7-9 combines with J gene TRBJ2-1; D perhaps matches TRBD2 (6 bases). Per the germline V gene, CDR1 is SEHNR and CDR2 is FQNEAQ (reference sequence). CDR3 length: 14 residues. The CDR3 region is CASSGGNPPYERFF. For the CDR3, the DNA is TGTGCCAGCAGTGGCGGGAACCCCCCCTACGAGCGGTTCTTC.

This clonotype was seen repeatedly, ten times or more. The chain links TRBV7-9 to TRBJ2-5; D gene unclear. From germline, CDR1 is SEHNR and CDR2 FQNEAQ (reference sequence). Trimming took off 5 bases at V and 5 bases at J, with 15 bases between the two ends. CDR3 length: 14 amino acids. In DNA form, the CDR3 reads TGTGCCAGCAGCGCTGCGGTGCCCGGGGAGACCCAGTACTTC. Translating it yields CASSAAVPGETQYF. The whole variable domain, remainder taken from reference TRBV7-9 and TRBJ2-5, is DTGVSQNPRHKITKRGQNVTFRCDPISEHNRLYWYRQTLGQGPEFLTYFQNEAQLEKSRLLSDRFSAERPKGSFSTLEIQRTEQGDSAMYLCASSAAVPGETQYFGPGTRLLVL.

V gene TRBV3-1 combines with J gene TRBJ2-7; no definite D call. V dropped 1 base and J dropped 0 bases, with 13 bases sitting between them. This CDR3 has 16 amino acids. The germline gives CDR1 LGHDT, CDR2 YNNKEL (reference sequence). CDR3 DNA sequence: TGTGCCAGCAGCCAAGGGCTGGACCTGAGCTCCTACGAGCAGTACTTC. Its protein product is CASSQGLDLSSYEQYF.

This clonotype was observed a handful of times. The V and J genes are TRBV9 and TRBJ2-7; 9 bases fit TRBD1. V dropped 3 bases and J dropped 1; count of bases not matched to a gene: 5. Germline V gene data show CDR1 as SGDLS and CDR2 as YYNGEE. CDR3 length: 15 residues. In DNA, the CDR3 is TGTGCCAGCAGCGCTCGGACAGGGGCTTCCTACGAGCAGTACTTC. It codes for CASSARTGASYEQYF.

Notes on this clonotype: One base away lies a much larger clone, so this may be a sequencing read error. The J gene is TRBJ2-1, the V gene TRBV7-8; 9 bases are shared with TRBD1. V lost 2 bases and J lost 6; bases outside the gene matches: 8. From germline, CDR1 is SGHVS and CDR2 FQNEAQ. The CDR3 spans 16 residues. CDR3: CASSLPGTGICNEQFF. For the CDR3, the DNA is TGTGCCAGCAGCTTACCCGGGACAGGGATTTGCAATGAGCAGTTCTTC.

J is TRBJ2-3 and V is TRBV10-3; 8 bases agree with TRBD2. Trimming at V came to 3 bases and at J to 3 bases, leaving 11 bases not matched to a gene. This CDR3 comprises 17 residues. Looked up from germline, CDR1 is ENHRY and CDR2 is SYGVKD. CDR3 amino acids: CAISDISSGRGTDTQYF. The CDR3 DNA is TGTGCCATCAGTGACATCAGCAGCGGGAGAGGAACAGATACGCAGTATTTT.

Concerning this clonotype: The junction shows a germline mismatch at one end, possibly a read error. The gene calls are TRBV24-1 and TRBJ2-2; 7 bases map to TRBD1. CDR3 length: 16 residues. The V gene's germline CDR1 is KGHDR and CDR2 SFDVKD. The CDR3 DNA is TGTGCCAGCAGTTACTCGACAGGGAGATACACCGGGGAGCTGTTTTTT. This encodes CASSYSTGRYTGELFF.

The CDR3 nucleotides are TGTGCCAGCAGCCGACAGGATGGCTACACCTTC. It specifies CASSRQDGYTF. This sequence joins TRBV6-5 and TRBJ1-2; TRBD1 might be the D (6 bases). V shed 6 bases and J shed 6 bases, with 8 bases lying between them. The CDR3 extends over 11 amino acids. Germline V gives CDR1 MNHEY, CDR2 SVGAGI.

The chain couples TRBV30 to TRBJ2-7; D is possibly TRBD1 (6 bases). The CDR3 length is 13 residues. V was cut by 3 bases and J by 1 base, with 10 bases left in between. Germline loops: CDR1 GTSNPN, CDR2 SVGIG (reference sequence). The CDR3 region is CAWRQGSSYEQYF. CDR3 nucleotide sequence: TGTGCCTGGAGGCAGGGGAGTTCCTACGAGCAGTACTTC.